A selection of T cell receptor beta chains follows, all from one sample in a study of T cell responses to AZD1222 COVID-19 vaccine. TCRdb's copy holds only in-frame clones and misses some; the assay was immunoSEQ multiplex PCR. Of about 53,000 clones detected, about 88% appear once; the ten largest clones hold 25% to 30%. Sample: peripheral blood, taken on day 0 of AZD1222 vaccination. The receptor source for this set is an adult in good health. CDR3s include the opening cysteine and the closing phenylalanine or tryptophan. The D gene is left open where the match is weak. Size values are once, few and many counts, or a class for expanded clones, and some rows have none.

TRBJ1-3,-,TRBV28,-,TGTGCCAGTTCTGCGGTCTCTGGAAACACCATATATTTT,CASSAVSGNTIYF
TRBJ2-3,-,TRBV28,-,TGTGCCAGCAGTTCCGACTTGGATACGCAGTATTTT,CASSSDLDTQYF
TRBJ2-7,-,TRBV10-2,TRBD2,TGCGCCAGCGGAGAGCTAGCGGGCCTATACGAGCAGTACTTC,CASGELAGLYEQYF
TRBJ2-3,once,TRBV5-1,TRBD2,TGCGCCAGCAGCAGGACTAGCGGGAGAAGCACAGATACGCAGTATTTT,CASSRTSGRSTDTQYF
TRBJ1-3,-,TRBV5-4,-,TGTGCCAGCAGCTTGGATGGGGACCGCTCTGGAAACACCATATATTTT,CASSLDGDRSGNTIYF
TRBJ2-1,-,TRBV18,TRBD2,TGTGCCAGCTCAGGATCCGGGACTAGCGGCGACAATGAGCAGTTCTTC,CASSGSGTSGDNEQFF
TRBJ2-7,-,TRBV7-2,-,TGTGCCAGCAGCTCCACCCCCGGGAGTATGTACGAGCAGTACTTC,CASSSTPGSMYEQYF
TRBJ2-7,-,TRBV6-5,-,TGTGCCAGCAGTTACTCGAGGGGGATTACCTACGAGCAGTACTTC,CASSYSRGITYEQYF
TRBJ2-5,-,TRBV12-5,-,TGTGCTAGTGGTTTGGCAATTCCACAGGGCCAAGAGACCCAGTACTTC,CASGLAIPQGQETQYF
TRBJ1-5,few,TRBV28,-,TGTGCCAGCAAACGGAGCAATCAGCCCCAGCATTTT,CASKRSNQPQHF
TRBJ1-5,-,TRBV19,-,TGTGCCAGTAGCGATCAGGGGAATAGCAATCAGCCCCAGCATTTT,CASSDQGNSNQPQHF
TRBJ2-7,-,TRBV9,TRBD2,TGTGCCAGCAGCGTAGGGGAGGGACTAGCGGGAGTTCGCTCCTACGAGCAGTACTTC,CASSVGEGLAGVRSYEQYF